The 9 T cell receptor beta chains in this list originate from one sample, sequenced in a study of cytomegalovirus exposure and HLA in healthy donors. The PCR employed 60 Vbeta primers together with 13 Jbeta primers. TCRdb keeps only in-frame clones here, not all; method: immunoSEQ multiplex PCR. The sample totals about 160,000 clones. Sequencing was carried out using PBMCs. All receptors come from a woman aged 55-69 years in good health and CMV-seronegative.

This chain uses TRBV7-2 with TRBJ1-1; 9 nucleotides agree with TRBD1. V lost 5 bases to trimming and J lost 5 bases; unmatched junction nucleotides: 9. Germline V gene sequence: CDR1 SGHTA, CDR2 FQGNSA. This CDR3 region has 15 residues. As DNA, the CDR3 is TGTGCCAGCAGCCTGGGGACAGGGCTAGGGACTGAAGCTTTCTTT. Encoded protein: CASSLGTGLGTEAFF.

A remark on this clone: Other DNA sequences from this sample encode an identical CDR3 as well. The chain uses TRBV18 and TRBJ2-5, with no clear D. CDR3 length equals 13 residues. The germline CDR1 and CDR2 sequences are KGHSH and LQKENI. V was pared by 2 bases and J by 1 base, with 5 bases between. In DNA, the CDR3 is TGTGCCAGCTCACCAGGGCTCCAAGAGACCCAGTACTTC. It translates to CASSPGLQETQYF.

This CDR3 reads CASSRTGVYEQYF. The CDR3 nucleotides are TGTGCCAGCAGCCGGACAGGGGTCTACGAGCAGTACTTC. This chain uses TRBV5-4 with TRBJ2-7; 9 nucleotides line up with TRBD1. V dropped 4 bases and J dropped 3; count of bases not matched to a gene: 2. The CDR3 is 13 residues long. Germline V CDR1 and CDR2: SGHNT, YYREEE (reference sequence).

V is TRBV7-6 and J is TRBJ1-3; TRBD1 matches at 7 bases. V trimming: 5 bases; J trimming: 2 bases; junction bases outside the gene matches: 9. CDR1 is SGHVS, CDR2 FNYEAQ, per germline. The CDR3 is 16 residues long. This chain's CDR3 is CASSLTTGYTGNTIYF. For the CDR3, the DNA is TGTGCCAGCAGCCTCACGACAGGGTATACTGGAAACACCATATATTTT.

This rearrangement joins TRBV11-2 to TRBJ1-4, with 7 bases identical to TRBD1. Germline CDR1 SGHAT, CDR2 FQNNGV. There are 16 residues in the CDR3. The V segment lost 5 bases and the J segment 1 base; nucleotides outside the gene matches: 7. For the CDR3, the DNA is TGTGCCAGCAGCCCGGGGGACAGACTAACTAATGAAAAACTGTTTTTT. It codes for CASSPGDRLTNEKLFF. The variable domain in full, completed from reference TRBV11-2 and TRBJ1-4, reads EAGVAQSPRYKIIEKRQSVAFWCNPISGHATLYWYQQILGQGPKLLIQFQNNGVVDDSQLPKDRFSAERLKGVDSTLKIQPAKLEDSAVYLCASSPGDRLTNEKLFFGSGTQLSVL.

This chain uses TRBV5-1 with TRBJ2-3; 11 bases are a match to TRBD2. The V and J ends lost 3 bases and 4 bases, in that order; junction bases with no gene match: 7. The CDR3 runs to 16 residues. Looked up from germline, CDR1 is SGHRS and CDR2 is YFSETQ. CDR3 DNA: TGCGCCAGCAGCTACGGGACTAGCGGAACTCCAGATACGCAGTATTTT. Its protein is CASSYGTSGTPDTQYF.

The chain joins TRBV6-6 to TRBJ2-3; TRBD1 might be the D (7 bases). V was pared by 5 bases and J by 4 bases, with 19 bases between. Germline CDR1 reads MNHNY; CDR2 reads SVGAGI (reference sequence). The CDR3 sequence is 16 residues long. The CDR3 reads CASSQQGREPADTQYF. The CDR3 bases are TGTGCCAGCAGTCAACAGGGGCGGGAACCGGCAGATACGCAGTATTTT.

The chain joins TRBV7-8 to TRBJ1-6, with D hard to call. V was pared by 5 bases and J by 10 bases, with 24 bases between. Germline loops: CDR1 SGHVS, CDR2 FQNEAQ. This CDR3 is 17 amino acids long. CDR3 DNA sequence: TGTGCCAGCAGCCCCCGAGGTCTGGGAGCGACCCAGTCACCCCTCCACTTT. It is translated as CASSPRGLGATQSPLHF. Full variable domain (rest looked up from reference TRBV7-8 and TRBJ1-6): GAGVSQSPRYKVAKRGQDVALRCDPISGHVSLFWYQQALGQGPEFLTYFQNEAQLDKSGLPSDRFFAERPEGSVSTLKIQRTQQEDSAVYLCASSPRGLGATQSPLHFGNGTRLTVT.

The chain couples TRBV5-4 to TRBJ1-3; D is unclear. CDR1 and CDR2 from the germline V gene are SGHNT and YYREEE (reference sequence). Trimming removed 2 bases at V and 0 bases at J, with 9 bases between. The CDR3 length is 15 residues. CDR3 sequence reads: CASSFSDYSGNTIYF. CDR3 bases: TGTGCCAGCAGCTTCTCCGACTACTCTGGAAACACCATATATTTT. The full variable domain, completed using reference TRBV5-4 and TRBJ1-3, is ETGVTQSPTHLIKTRGQQVTLRCSSQSGHNTVSWYQQALGQGPQFIFQYYREEENGRGNFPPRFSGLQFPNYSSELNVNALELDDSALYLCASSFSDYSGNTIYFGEGSWLTVV.